Sequencing of this TCR beta chain was carried out in a study of tumor-infiltrating lymphocytes in primary liver carcinoma. Study context: The cohort included men and women aged 30 to 69 years.

Findings of the study overall: Top-250-clone fractions were significantly higher in tumors than in blood (p = 0.039). Overlap between tumor regions exceeded overlap of tumor with adjacent tissue or blood.

The source material, 20-30 mg of unsorted bulk tissue, was used to co-extract RNA and DNA. Points on this clonotype: Its antigen is not identified. A junction end diverges from the germline sequence, so it may reflect a read error.

The germline V gene has CDR1 LGHNA and CDR2 YNFKEQ. The CDR3 totals 16 residues. Making TCR beta cDNA involved approximately 0.5 ug total RNA and a constant-region primer. Three nested multiplex PCR rounds, a slightly modified ARM-PCR method, built the TCR beta libraries. For approximately 9 cycles apiece, the opening two PCR rounds ran with TRBV1-TRBV30 forward primers and a C-beta reverse primer. TCRdb processed the multiplex PCR reads anew with MiXCR; each CDR3 protein has one entry. The sample consists of about 37,000 distinct CDR3 sequences, 75% of them appearing once. This chain connects TRBV4-2 to TRBJ2-1; the D call may be TRBD1 or TRBD2 (6 bases each). The sequence was collected from a man aged 40-49 years with primary liver carcinoma and hepatitis B virus infection. Sequencing was performed on tumor-adjacent normal liver tissue. CDR3 loop: CASSHAGGQGNNGQFF. CDR3 in DNA: TGTGCCAGCAGTCACGCCGGGGGACAAGGGAACAATGGGCAGTTCTTC.